The rows below give T cell receptor beta chains drawn from one sample of a study of cytomegalovirus exposure and HLA in healthy donors. Generated by immunoSEQ multiplex PCR, the TCRdb table keeps only in-frame clones and is missing some. The sample contains 150,000 to 180,000 clones, 80% of which appear only once. Sequenced: PBMCs. Receptors were obtained from a man younger than 40 in good health and CMV-seropositive. CDR3s include the opening cysteine and the closing phenylalanine or tryptophan. Each record gives: V gene, clone size, D gene, J gene, CDR3 protein, CDR3 DNA. A D gene is named only where the DNA matches it firmly. Some rows mark clone size as missing; the rest say once, few, many or name a class of expanded clone.

V: TRBV5-6; size: -; D: -; J: TRBJ1-1; CDR3: CASSLMGARVTEAFF; DNA: TGTGCCAGCAGCTTGATGGGGGCTCGAGTCACTGAAGCTTTCTTT
V: TRBV10-3; size: -; D: TRBD1; J: TRBJ2-7; CDR3: CAISRGQGNYEQYF; DNA: TGTGCCATCAGCAGGGGACAGGGTAACTACGAGCAGTACTTC
V: TRBV7-2; size: once; D: TRBD2; J: TRBJ2-1; CDR3: CASSTEAGVHNEQFF; DNA: TGTGCCAGCAGCACAGAGGCGGGAGTCCACAATGAGCAGTTCTTC
V: TRBV6-1; size: -; D: TRBD1; J: TRBJ2-7; CDR3: CASSTDRVSYEQYF; DNA: TGTGCCAGCAGTACGGACAGGGTGTCCTACGAGCAGTACTTC
V: TRBV12-5; size: once; D: -; J: TRBJ2-3; CDR3: CASGLTSGDTDTQYF; DNA: TGTGCTAGTGGCCTGACCTCAGGGGACACAGATACGCAGTATTTT
V: TRBV28; size: -; D: TRBD1; J: TRBJ2-7; CDR3: CASSPPGQGSYEQYF; DNA: TGTGCCAGCAGTCCACCGGGACAGGGAAGCTACGAGCAGTACTTC
V: TRBV5-4; size: -; D: TRBD2; J: TRBJ2-1; CDR3: CASSLGTSVYNEQFF; DNA: TGTGCCAGCAGCTTGGGGACTAGCGTTTACAATGAGCAGTTCTTC
V: TRBV28; size: -; D: -; J: TRBJ1-1; CDR3: CASSPRTAKNTEAFF; DNA: TGTGCCAGCAGTCCGAGGACAGCCAAGAACACTGAAGCTTTCTTT
V: TRBV10-3; size: -; D: TRBD1; J: TRBJ1-6; CDR3: CAISIKTGDNSPLHF; DNA: TGTGCCATCAGTATAAAGACAGGGGATAATTCACCCCTCCACTTT
V: TRBV7-9; size: -; D: -; J: TRBJ2-7; CDR3: CSSSLGTGGQTYEQYF; DNA: TGTTCCAGCAGCTTAGGTACGGGGGGCCAGACCTACGAGCAGTACTTC
V: TRBV5-4; size: few; D: -; J: TRBJ1-2; CDR3: CASSKGALESNYGYTF; DNA: TGTGCCAGCAGCAAAGGGGCCCTAGAGTCTAACTATGGCTACACCTTC
V: TRBV5-1; size: -; D: TRBD2; J: TRBJ2-7; CDR3: CASSLWTSGYEQYF; DNA: TGCGCCAGCAGCTTATGGACTAGCGGTTACGAGCAGTACTTC
V: TRBV25-1; size: -; D: -; J: TRBJ1-3; CDR3: CASSEYADTSGNTIYF; DNA: TGTGCCAGCAGTGAATATGCCGACACGTCTGGAAACACCATATATTTT
V: TRBV19; size: once; D: TRBD2; J: TRBJ2-5; CDR3: CASSITSGATLEETQYF; DNA: TGTGCCAGTAGTATCACTAGCGGGGCGACCTTGGAAGAGACCCAGTACTTC
V: TRBV5-5; size: -; D: TRBD1; J: TRBJ2-1; CDR3: CASSAGTGPNEQFF; DNA: TGTGCCAGCAGCGCTGGGACAGGGCCCAATGAGCAGTTCTTC
V: TRBV9; size: -; D: -; J: TRBJ2-3; CDR3: CASSAKTDNTDTQYF; DNA: TGTGCCAGCAGCGCCAAGACCGACAACACAGATACGCAGTATTTT
V: TRBV5-6; size: -; D: TRBD2; J: TRBJ2-3; CDR3: CASSGGLAASTDTQYF; DNA: TGTGCCAGCAGCGGGGGACTAGCGGCTAGCACAGATACGCAGTATTTT
V: TRBV18; size: -; D: -; J: TRBJ2-2; CDR3: CASSPRESRAGELFF; DNA: TGTGCCAGCTCACCACGGGAGAGTCGGGCCGGGGAGCTGTTTTTT
V: TRBV4-1; size: few; D: -; J: TRBJ1-4; CDR3: CASSLSGDGEKLFF; DNA: TGCGCCAGCAGCCTCTCAGGGGACGGGGAAAAACTGTTTTTT
V: TRBV28; size: -; D: -; J: TRBJ1-1; CDR3: CASSVRQPEAFF; DNA: TGTGCCAGCAGTGTCAGACAGCCTGAAGCTTTCTTT
V: TRBV19; size: -; D: TRBD1; J: TRBJ2-3; CDR3: CASSSTGVDTDTQYF; DNA: TGTGCCAGTAGCTCTACAGGGGTCGACACAGATACGCAGTATTTT
V: TRBV9; size: -; D: -; J: TRBJ2-7; CDR3: CASSVADTSYEQYF; DNA: TGTGCCAGCAGCGTGGCGGACACCTCCTACGAGCAGTACTTC
V: TRBV27; size: once; D: TRBD1; J: TRBJ1-1; CDR3: CASSRGGQGATEAFF; DNA: TGTGCCAGCAGCCGTGGGGGACAGGGGGCGACTGAAGCTTTCTTT
V: TRBV10-3; size: -; D: -; J: TRBJ1-5; CDR3: CATGRGGGNQPQHF; DNA: TGTGCCACCGGACGCGGGGGTGGCAATCAGCCCCAGCATTTT
V: TRBV19; size: once; D: -; J: TRBJ2-4; CDR3: CASNLGGGIQYF; DNA: TGTGCCAGTAATCTGGGGGGAGGCATTCAGTACTTC
V: TRBV5-1; size: -; D: TRBD2; J: TRBJ2-3; CDR3: CASSLASQGGSYADTQYF; DNA: TGCGCCAGCAGCTTGGCCAGTCAGGGAGGGAGTTATGCAGATACGCAGTATTTT
V: TRBV5-1; size: -; D: -; J: TRBJ1-1; CDR3: CASGSTAMNTEAFF; DNA: TGCGCCAGCGGATCGACAGCTATGAACACTGAAGCTTTCTTT
V: TRBV7-9; size: once; D: -; J: TRBJ2-1; CDR3: CASSFVYEQFF; DNA: TGTGCCAGCAGCTTCGTGTATGAGCAGTTCTTC
V: TRBV18; size: -; D: -; J: TRBJ1-1; CDR3: CASSQGPDSEAFF; DNA: TGTGCCAGCTCCCAGGGGCCCGACAGTGAAGCTTTCTTT
V: TRBV7-2; size: -; D: -; J: TRBJ2-5; CDR3: CASSLDYSTAQETQYF; DNA: TGTGCCAGCAGCTTAGACTATTCGACAGCCCAAGAGACCCAGTACTTC
V: TRBV2; size: -; D: -; J: TRBJ2-7; CDR3: CASSETEDYEQYF; DNA: TGTGCCAGCAGTGAAACGGAGGACTACGAGCAGTACTTC
V: TRBV5-4; size: -; D: -; J: TRBJ2-7; CDR3: CASSLALEHEQYF; DNA: TGTGCCAGCAGCTTGGCTCTCGAGCACGAGCAGTACTTC
V: TRBV30; size: -; D: TRBD2; J: TRBJ2-7; CDR3: CAWSGLAGDEQYF; DNA: TGTGCCTGGAGTGGACTAGCGGGAGACGAGCAGTACTTC
V: TRBV5-4; size: -; D: TRBD1; J: TRBJ2-6; CDR3: CASSLGQGARSGANVLTF; DNA: TGTGCCAGCAGCTTGGGACAGGGAGCCCGCTCTGGGGCCAACGTCCTGACTTTC
V: TRBV20-1; size: few; D: -; J: TRBJ2-1; CDR3: CSAESYNEQFF; DNA: TGCAGTGCTGAGTCCTACAATGAGCAGTTCTTC
V: TRBV10-3; size: -; D: TRBD1; J: TRBJ2-7; CDR3: CAISDVGQYEQYF; DNA: TGTGCCATCAGTGACGTGGGACAGTACGAGCAGTACTTC
V: TRBV6-1; size: -; D: -; J: TRBJ1-5; CDR3: CASTAGTQPQHF; DNA: TGTGCCAGCACTGCAGGCACCCAGCCCCAGCATTTT
V: TRBV14; size: -; D: -; J: TRBJ2-2; CDR3: CASSSYTGRTGELFF; DNA: TGTGCCAGCAGTTCCTATACAGGGCGCACCGGGGAGCTGTTTTTT
V: TRBV29-1; size: -; D: -; J: TRBJ2-7; CDR3: CSVEGRGYGEQYF; DNA: TGCAGCGTTGAAGGGAGGGGATATGGCGAGCAGTACTTC
V: TRBV5-1; size: -; D: -; J: TRBJ1-3; CDR3: CASSLEGNTIYF; DNA: TGCGCCAGCAGCTTGGAGGGGAACACCATATATTTT
V: TRBV4-1; size: -; D: -; J: TRBJ2-7; CDR3: CASSQARGNEQYF; DNA: TGCGCCAGCAGCCAAGCAAGGGGAAACGAGCAGTACTTC
V: TRBV5-1; size: -; D: TRBD1; J: TRBJ2-7; CDR3: CASSLTGTVSYEQYF; DNA: TGCGCCAGCAGCTTAACCGGGACAGTCTCCTACGAGCAGTACTTC
V: TRBV5-1; size: -; D: TRBD2; J: TRBJ2-5; CDR3: CASGLELAGQETQYF; DNA: TGCGCCAGCGGCTTGGAACTAGCGGGGCAAGAGACCCAGTACTTC
V: TRBV28; size: once; D: -; J: TRBJ1-1; CDR3: CASSFSVNTEAFF; DNA: TGTGCCAGCAGTTTTTCCGTGAACACTGAAGCTTTCTTT
V: TRBV19; size: -; D: TRBD2; J: TRBJ2-7; CDR3: CASSRRTSGNYEQYF; DNA: TGTGCCAGTAGTCGACGGACTAGCGGCAACTACGAGCAGTACTTC
V: TRBV18; size: -; D: -; J: TRBJ1-1; CDR3: CASSPLGANTEAFF; DNA: TGTGCCAGCTCACCACTGGGGGCGAACACTGAAGCTTTCTTT